This T cell receptor (beta chain) is from a study of blood T cell repertoires in COVID-19. Across the study: PBMCs, B-cell-depleted T cells, or T cells provided the cDNA or gDNA that made up the material.

Repertoires were generated with immunoSEQ multiplex PCR, while TCRdb's copy carries only in-frame clones and drops some. In the table there are around 250,000 clones, around 86% of which are singletons. The study assigned cohorts using participant-reported clinical history. The study counted Cohort 3 donors as recovered given two negative PCRs, clearance, or symptom resolution. CDR1 and CDR2 from the germline V gene are ENHRY and SYGVKD. The CDR3 loop spans 13 amino acids. V shed 2 bases and J shed 10 bases, with 12 bases lying between them. Sequenced input: PBMCs or T cells enriched from blood (not recorded which). This sequence joins TRBV10-3 and TRBJ1-5; D is unclear. This TCR came from a woman between 50 and 59 years old who had recovered from COVID-19. CDR3 nucleotides: TGTGCCATCAGTGAGGAGTACGAGTATCCCCAGCATTTT. Protein product: CAISEEYEYPQHF.